The 18 T cell receptor beta chains presented below share a single source sample, sequenced in a study of T-cell reconstitution after alpha-beta-depleted transplantation in children. Library preparation (for TCRbeta) was performed with unique molecular identifiers. TCRdb used MiXCR to reprocess the PCR reads, holding one entry per CDR3 protein. The sample consists of a few hundred thousand distinct CDR3 sequences, under 20% of them appearing once. Sequencing used PBMCs, mostly from graft donor cells, obtained 360 days after TCRalphabeta/CD19-depleted stem cell transplant. The receptors here all came from a boy in the first two years of life who had a stem cell transplant for Wiskott-Aldrich syndrome, so the T cells may come from the graft donor.

This clonotype was counted only a few times. The gene calls are TRBV12-3 or TRBV12-4 and TRBJ2-5; D is uncertain. The CDR3 is made up of 17 amino acids. V lost 1 base to trimming and J lost 3 bases, with 18 bases between them. CDR3 protein: CASSLGSLRSQKETQYF. CDR3 nucleotide sequence: TGTGCCAGCAGTTTAGGTTCCCTGAGGTCCCAAAAAGAGACCCAGTACTTC.

This clonotype was detected only a few times. The chain recombines TRBV18 with TRBJ1-1; no clear D. V lost 2 bases and J 0 bases, leaving 7 bases between the germline ends. Germline CDR1 reads KGHSH; CDR2 reads LQKENI. The CDR3 loop spans 14 amino acids. CDR3 coding DNA: TGTGCCAGCTCACCAAGGGTTCTGAACACTGAAGCTTTCTTT. Its translation: CASSPRVLNTEAFF.

There are a few counts of this clonotype. The chain employs TRBV24-1 and TRBJ2-5; D gene unclear. CDR3 length: 13 residues. Germline V gene lookup returns CDR1 KGHDR and CDR2 SFDVKD. Deletions cut 1 base from V and 5 bases from J, with 7 bases between. This CDR3 reads CATSDLAIETQYF. The CDR3 nucleotides are TGTGCCACCAGTGATTTAGCGATTGAGACCCAGTACTTC.

The chain links TRBV30 to TRBJ2-7; perhaps TRBD1 as D (6 bases). The CDR3 covers 14 residues. Germline-derived CDR1 and CDR2 are GTSNPN and SVGIG (reference sequence). V was trimmed by 3 bases and J by 0 bases, leaving 12 bases between them. In nucleotides, the CDR3 is TGTGCCTGGAGCCTCGGACAGCCCTCCTACGAGCAGTACTTC. Translation: CAWSLGQPSYEQYF.

Details on this clonotype: One end of the junction does not line up with germline, which may come from a read error. The gene calls are TRBV6-1 and TRBJ2-7; D not resolved. This CDR3 has 13 residues. Germline V gives CDR1 MNHNS, CDR2 SASEGT. The CDR3 DNA reads as TGTACCAGCAGTGGGCGAAGCCCCTACGAGCAGTACTTC. Translated: CTSSGRSPYEQYF.

The V call is TRBV20-1, the J call TRBJ2-7, with 8 bases matching TRBD1. Trimming removed 4 bases from V and 6 bases from J; junction bases left unmatched: 8. Germline V gene sequence: CDR1 DFQATT, CDR2 SNEGSKA (reference sequence). This CDR3 contains 13 residues. The CDR3 here is CSATWTGRGEQYF. DNA for the CDR3: TGCAGTGCTACCTGGACAGGGCGCGGCGAGCAGTACTTC.

In its sample, this clonotype was seen a few times. In nucleotides, the CDR3 is TGCGCCAGCAGAGAACAGAGGAACACTGAAGCTTTCTTT. Amino acid sequence: CASREQRNTEAFF. This rearrangement joins TRBV5-1 to TRBJ1-1; D remains ambiguous. V lost 5 bases, J lost 1 base, and 9 bases lay in between. The CDR3 runs to 13 residues. Germline CDR1 and CDR2: SGHRS and YFSETQ.

The V call is TRBV15, the J call TRBJ2-1, with a possible D match to TRBD1 (6 bases). The CDR3 runs to 15 residues. CDR1 is LNHNV and CDR2 is YYDKDF in the germline V gene (reference sequence). V was shortened by 1 base and J by 7 bases, with 14 bases between the two germline ends. This chain's CDR3 is CATSRAREQGNEQFF. The CDR3 region has the DNA TGTGCCACCAGCAGAGCTAGGGAACAGGGAAATGAGCAGTTCTTC. Based on the CDR3 plus reference TRBV15 and TRBJ2-1, the full variable domain is DAMVIQNPRYQVTQFGKPVTLSCSQTLNHNVMYWYQQKSSQAPKLLFHYYDKDFNNEADTPDNFQSRRPNTSFCFLDIRSPGLGDTAMYLCATSRAREQGNEQFFGPGTRLTVL.

This clonotype was detected only a few times. The rearrangement uses TRBV4-1 and TRBJ2-1; 7 nucleotides agree with TRBD1. From germline, CDR1 is MGHRA and CDR2 YSYEKL. The CDR3 consists of 19 residues. J was trimmed by 4 bases and V by 1 base; bases with no gene match: 16. This CDR3 is CASSQVRQGYTPKYNEQFF. The CDR3 region has the DNA TGCGCCAGCAGCCAAGTGAGACAGGGTTATACCCCAAAATACAATGAGCAGTTCTTC.

This clonotype was seen a handful of times. J is TRBJ2-5 and V is TRBV12-3 or TRBV12-4; maybe TRBD2 (7 bases). With 3 bases removed from V and 3 bases from J, the gap between germline ends came to 14 bases. The CDR3 sequence is 15 residues long. The CDR3 here is CASSFGGPGEETQYF. The CDR3 DNA follows: TGTGCCAGCAGTTTCGGGGGGCCGGGGGAAGAGACCCAGTACTTC.

There are a few counts of this clonotype. Just one base apart from a much larger clone, this may be a read error. The chain carries TRBV7-8 and TRBJ1-2; tentatively, D is TRBD1 (5 bases). The CDR3 is 12 amino acids. Germline V lookup: CDR1 SGHVS, CDR2 FQNEAQ. The chain's CDR3 is CTSSVTEDGYTF. The CDR3 DNA reads TGTACCAGCAGCGTGACAGAAGATGGCTACACCTTC.

This clonotype was observed a handful of times. The V and J genes are TRBV4-2 and TRBJ2-1; D gene ambiguous. V lost 4 bases to trimming and J lost 3 bases, with 13 bases between them. Per the germline V gene, CDR1 is LGHNA and CDR2 is YNFKEQ. The CDR3 is 15 amino acids. CDR3 loop: CASSRVAKNYNEQFF. The CDR3 DNA follows: TGTGCCAGCAGCCGGGTTGCCAAAAACTACAATGAGCAGTTCTTC.

This clonotype was seen more than once but under ten times. The chain links TRBV5-1 to TRBJ2-7; tentative D call: TRBD2 (5 bases). CDR1 and CDR2 (germline): SGHRS, YFSETQ. The CDR3 is made up of 14 amino acids. V dropped 3 bases and J dropped 2 bases, with 12 bases sitting between them. The CDR3 nucleotides are TGCGCCAGCAGCTATGTCGGGGAGACCTACGAGCAGTACTTC. It specifies CASSYVGETYEQYF. Using reference TRBV5-1 and TRBJ2-7 for the parts outside the CDR3, the full variable domain is KAGVTQTPRYLIKTRGQQVTLSCSPISGHRSVSWYQQTPGQGLQFLFEYFSETQRNKGNFPGRFSGRQFSNSRSEMNVSTLELGDSALYLCASSYVGETYEQYFGPGTRLTVT.

Only a few counts were recorded for this clonotype. The V call is TRBV6-1, the J call TRBJ1-4; the match to TRBD1 covers 7 bases. The V and J ends lost 4 bases and 6 bases, in that order; junction bases with no gene match: 5. CDR3 size: 14 residues. Germline CDR1 MNHNS, CDR2 SASEGT. The CDR3 loop is CASSGQGGDEKLFF. Here the CDR3 DNA reads TGTGCCAGCAGTGGCCAGGGGGGAGATGAAAAACTGTTTTTT.

The chain employs TRBV20-1 and TRBJ1-5; a possible D gene is TRBD1 (5 bases). The CDR3 is 14 amino acids. V was pared by 0 bases and J by 5 bases, with 11 bases between. CDR1 and CDR2 (germline): DFQATT, SNEGSKA (reference sequence). The chain's CDR3 is CSARERDLYQPQHF. In DNA form, the CDR3 reads TGCAGTGCTAGAGAGAGGGACCTCTATCAGCCCCAGCATTTT.

This clonotype was seen only a few times. The chain couples TRBV12-3 or TRBV12-4 to TRBJ2-7; D gene ambiguous. Trimming cost V 6 bases and J 3 bases, with 12 bases left between them. This CDR3 region has 13 residues. The CDR3 spells CASSPTLFYEQYF. As DNA, the CDR3 is TGTGCCAGCAGCCCCACCCTATTCTACGAGCAGTACTTC.

The CDR3 region has the DNA TGTGCCAGTAGCAACAGGGATTCGGTCACAGATACGCAGTATTTT. It encodes CASSNRDSVTDTQYF. The J gene is TRBJ2-3, the V gene TRBV19, with D perhaps matching TRBD1 (6 bases). V was shortened by 6 bases and J by 2 bases, with 15 bases between the two germline ends. Germline V gene lookup returns CDR1 LNHDA and CDR2 SQIVND (reference sequence). CDR3 length equals 15 residues.

This clonotype has more than one count but fewer than ten. The chain links TRBV5-1 to TRBJ2-3, with D perhaps TRBD1 (6 bases). Germline V gives CDR1 SGHRS, CDR2 YFSETQ. The CDR3 extends over 15 amino acids. Trimming shortened V by 3 bases and J by 3 bases, and 14 bases separated the two germline ends. This chain's CDR3 is CASSWDKARTDTQYF. CDR3 in DNA: TGCGCCAGCAGCTGGGACAAGGCGAGGACAGATACGCAGTATTTT.